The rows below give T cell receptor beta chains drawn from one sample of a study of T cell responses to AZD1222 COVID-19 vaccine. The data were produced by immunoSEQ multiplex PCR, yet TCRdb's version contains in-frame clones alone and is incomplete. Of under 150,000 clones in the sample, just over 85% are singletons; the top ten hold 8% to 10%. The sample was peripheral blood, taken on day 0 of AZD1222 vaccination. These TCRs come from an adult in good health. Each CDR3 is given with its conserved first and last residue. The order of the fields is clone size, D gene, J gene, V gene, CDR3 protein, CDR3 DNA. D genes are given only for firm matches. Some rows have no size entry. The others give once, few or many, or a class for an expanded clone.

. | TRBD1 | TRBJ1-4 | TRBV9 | CASSVEGQAGLNEKLFF | TGTGCCAGCAGCGTAGAGGGACAGGCCGGACTTAATGAAAAACTGTTTTTT
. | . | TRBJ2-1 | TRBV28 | CASSEQVGFVREQFF | TGTGCCAGCAGTGAACAGGTCGGTTTTGTACGTGAGCAGTTCTTC
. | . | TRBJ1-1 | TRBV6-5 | CASSYSGVWENTEAFF | TGTGCCAGCAGTTACTCGGGGGTTTGGGAGAACACTGAAGCTTTCTTT
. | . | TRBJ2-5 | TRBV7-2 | CASSFGPEETQYF | TGTGCCAGCAGCTTCGGGCCGGAGGAGACCCAGTACTTC
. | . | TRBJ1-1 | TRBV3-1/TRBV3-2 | CASSQYGTEAFF | TGTGCCAGCAGCCAATACGGGACAGAAGCTTTCTTT
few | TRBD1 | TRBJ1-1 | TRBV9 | CASSVGGGTGNVNTEAFF | TGTGCCAGCAGCGTAGGCGGGGGGACAGGGAACGTGAACACTGAAGCTTTCTTT
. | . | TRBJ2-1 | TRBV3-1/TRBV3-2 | CASSLIGGAYNEQFF | TGTGCCAGCAGCCTCATAGGAGGGGCATACAATGAGCAGTTCTTC
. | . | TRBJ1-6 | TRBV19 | CASSIVLGSPLHF | TGTGCCAGTAGTATAGTCCTCGGTTCACCCCTCCACTTT
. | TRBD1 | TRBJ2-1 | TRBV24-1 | CATSDTGGPYNEQFF | TGTGCCACCAGTGATACAGGGGGGCCCTACAATGAGCAGTTCTTC
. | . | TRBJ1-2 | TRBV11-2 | CASSLDQGRGYTF | TGTGCCAGCAGCTTAGACCAGGGCAGGGGCTACACCTTC
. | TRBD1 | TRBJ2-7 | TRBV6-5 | CASSLYRGLYEQYF | TGTGCCAGCAGTCTTTACAGGGGCCTATACGAGCAGTACTTC
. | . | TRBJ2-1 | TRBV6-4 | CASVSGQQFF | TGTGCCAGCGTTTCGGGGCAGCAGTTCTTC
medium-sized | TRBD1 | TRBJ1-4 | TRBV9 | CASSKQGGDNEKLFF | TGTGCCAGCAGCAAACAGGGGGGAGATAATGAAAAACTGTTTTTT
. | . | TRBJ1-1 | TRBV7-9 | CASSSDRPSEAFF | TGTGCCAGCAGCTCCGACCGTCCAAGCGAGGCTTTCTTT
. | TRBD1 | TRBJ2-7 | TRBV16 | CASSHGQVGGQRLEQYF | TGTGCCAGCAGCCACGGACAGGTAGGGGGCCAGAGGCTCGAGCAGTACTTC
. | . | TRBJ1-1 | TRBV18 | CASSDSLNTEAFF | TGTGCCAGCTCGGACAGTTTGAACACTGAAGCTTTCTTT
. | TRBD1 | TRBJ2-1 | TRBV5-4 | CASRAEQGVVEQFF | TGTGCCAGCAGGGCGGAACAGGGGGTGGTTGAGCAGTTCTTC
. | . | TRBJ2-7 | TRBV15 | CATSRDPGGANEQYF | TGTGCCACCAGCAGAGATCCTGGGGGGGCAAACGAGCAGTACTTC
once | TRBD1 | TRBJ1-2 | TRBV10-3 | CAIRGQGGDYGYTF | TGTGCCATCAGGGGACAGGGGGGGGACTATGGCTACACCTTC
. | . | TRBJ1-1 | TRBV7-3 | CASSLFLNTEAFF | TGTGCCAGCAGCTTATTCTTGAACACTGAAGCTTTCTTT
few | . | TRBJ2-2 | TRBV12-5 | CASGLVRAETGELFF | TGTGCTAGTGGTTTGGTCAGGGCCGAGACCGGGGAGCTGTTTTTT
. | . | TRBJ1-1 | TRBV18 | CASSPQRTANTEAFF | TGTGCCAGCTCACCACAACGGACAGCGAACACTGAAGCTTTCTTT
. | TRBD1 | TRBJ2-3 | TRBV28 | CASSQRDRGQYF | TGTGCCAGCAGCCAGCGGGACAGGGGGCAGTATTTT
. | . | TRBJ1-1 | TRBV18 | CASSLGTANTEAFF | TGTGCCAGCTCACTAGGGACGGCGAACACTGAAGCTTTCTTT
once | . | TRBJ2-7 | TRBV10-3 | CAISERTNEQYF | TGTGCCATCAGTGAGCGGACGAACGAGCAGTACTTC
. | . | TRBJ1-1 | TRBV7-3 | CASSLNEGVGTEAFF | TGTGCCAGCAGCTTAAACGAGGGGGTAGGCACTGAAGCTTTCTTT
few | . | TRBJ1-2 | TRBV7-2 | CASSLALSGAAGYTF | TGTGCCAGCAGCTTAGCGCTGTCGGGGGCTGCTGGCTACACCTTC